The present T cell receptor beta chain was sequenced within a study of CD8+CD57+ T cells in acquired aplastic anemia. There are many counts of this clonotype. V shed 0 bases and J shed 7 bases, with 7 bases lying between them. This CDR3 region has 12 residues. The germline CDR1 and CDR2 sequences are MNHGY and SVAAGI. Profiles of TCR beta VDJ and CDR3 were generated from a genomic DNA template. TCRdb independently ran MiXCR on the reads; one entry per CDR3 protein. Among over 150,000 distinct CDR3 sequences, less than 60% were seen once, and the ten largest hold approximately 3%. Before being chosen for sequencing, patients had shown CD8+CD57+ cell expansion by flow cytometry.

The V call is TRBV6-9, the J call TRBJ2-7; D ambiguous. Sample: sorted CD4+, CD8+, or CD8+CD57+ T cells (not recorded which) from PBMCs. The receptor's source is a human donor with aplastic anemia. This CDR3 is CASSYSSEEQYF. The CDR3 bases are TGTGCCAGCAGTTATTCGTCCGAAGAGCAGTACTTC.